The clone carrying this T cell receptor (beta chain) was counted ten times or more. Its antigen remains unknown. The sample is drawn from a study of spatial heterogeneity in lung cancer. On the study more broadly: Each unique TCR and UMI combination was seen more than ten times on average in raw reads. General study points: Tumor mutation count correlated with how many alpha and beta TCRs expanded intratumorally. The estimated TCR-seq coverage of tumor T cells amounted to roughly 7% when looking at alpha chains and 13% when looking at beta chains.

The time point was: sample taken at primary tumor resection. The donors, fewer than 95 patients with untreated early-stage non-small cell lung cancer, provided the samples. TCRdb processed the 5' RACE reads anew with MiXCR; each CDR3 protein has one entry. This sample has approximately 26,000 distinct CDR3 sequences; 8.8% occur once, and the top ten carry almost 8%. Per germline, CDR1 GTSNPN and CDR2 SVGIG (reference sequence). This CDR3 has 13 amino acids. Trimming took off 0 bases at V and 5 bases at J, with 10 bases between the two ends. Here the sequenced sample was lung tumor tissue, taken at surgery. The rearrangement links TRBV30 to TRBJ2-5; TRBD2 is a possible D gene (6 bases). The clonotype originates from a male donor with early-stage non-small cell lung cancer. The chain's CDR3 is CAWSVVAGETQYF. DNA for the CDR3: TGTGCCTGGAGTGTAGTCGCGGGGGAGACCCAGTACTTC.